This paragraph covers one T cell receptor (beta chain) sequence. One end of the junction fails to match germline, which may point to a read error. The CDR3 covers 15 residues. The germline V gene has CDR1 SGHTA and CDR2 FQGTGA. This sample is part of a study of Graves' ophthalmopathy and Graves' hyperthyroidism. TCR beta CDR3 regions were amplified from RNA transcripts. Scientists carried out first-round RT-PCR using HTBI primers and then a second-round multiplex PCR. TCRdb reprocessed the multiplex PCR reads with MiXCR, giving one entry per CDR3 protein. The sample contains approximately 700,000 distinct CDR3 sequences, around 40% of which appear only once.

Sequenced sample: peripheral blood. The TCR originated in an adult man with Graves' ophthalmopathy. The chain joins TRBV7-3 to TRBJ1-1; D ambiguous. CDR3 DNA: TGCGCCAGCAGCCAAGATTCGGGGTTGGTAACTGAAGCTTTCTTT. Translating it yields CASSQDSGLVTEAFF.